This T cell receptor (beta chain) was sequenced in a study of T-cell memory formation after mild COVID-19. Study-level background: The TCR clusters were mostly specific to one donor.

TCRdb passed the 5' RACE reads through MiXCR, listing each CDR3 protein once. The table has 290,000 or so distinct CDR3 sequences, just under 20% seen once. There are many counts of this clonotype. Antigen: not known. Study-wide results and limits: From day 15 to 85, contracting clones were balanced between CD4 and CD8, whereas later expanders leaned toward CD4+. Among clones peaking at day 37 in the second wave, SARS-CoV-2 specificity remained unconfirmed. Mostly located in CM and EM were contracting CD4+ clones, with contracting CD8+ clones located in EMRA.

There are 19 residues in the CDR3. Germline V lookup: CDR1 MDHEN, CDR2 SYDVKM. V shed 7 bases, J shed 3 bases, and the junction held 14 bases outside the gene matches. The receptor comes from a man aged 18 to 35 who had mild COVID-19 (a few samples of this study predate the infection). Cell type and time point are not known. This chain uses TRBV28 with TRBJ2-1, with 14 nucleotides matching TRBD2. The sequencing input was PBMCs or a T cell subset sorted from them (not recorded which). The CDR3 loop reads CASTLTWGLAGENYNEQFF. DNA for the CDR3: TGTGCCAGCACCCTAACGTGGGGACTAGCGGGGGAAAACTACAATGAGCAGTTCTTC.